Each of the 17 T cell receptor beta chains below was sequenced from the same sample in a study of T cell responses to AZD1222 COVID-19 vaccine. Profiling relied on immunoSEQ multiplex PCR, and the TCRdb table lists in-frame clones only, not all of them. The data show around 190,000 clones, around 88% seen once. This specimen consisted of peripheral blood, obtained 28 days after the second AZD1222 dose. Receptors originate from an adult who received the AZD1222 COVID-19 vaccine.

This clone was seen more than once but under ten times. The rearrangement links TRBV3-1 (or the pseudogene TRBV3-2) to TRBJ2-7; possible D gene TRBD2, 5 bases. The CDR3 contains 15 residues. CDR1 is LGHDT, CDR2 YNNKEL, per germline (reference sequence). With 4 bases removed from V and 3 bases from J, the gap between germline ends came to 16 bases. CDR3 DNA sequence: TGTGCCAGCAGCCGCGGACTCGGGGAGATCTACGAGCAGTACTTC. Translating it yields CASSRGLGEIYEQYF.

CDR3 sequence reads: CASSGESGTEAFF. For the CDR3, the DNA is TGTGCCAGCAGCGGGGAGAGTGGCACTGAAGCTTTCTTT. The chain recombines TRBV7-9 with TRBJ1-1; no clear D gene. Germline values: CDR1 SEHNR, CDR2 FQNEAQ (reference sequence). The CDR3 runs 13 residues. V gave up 5 bases and J gave up 4 bases, with 11 bases separating them.

The genes are TRBV10-3 and TRBJ2-1; 12 bases line up with TRBD2. With V trimmed by 2 bases and J by 10 bases, 6 bases remained unmatched. This CDR3 has 15 residues. The germline V gene has CDR1 ENHRY and CDR2 SYGVKD. The CDR3 sequence: CAISEGLAGTDEQFF. As DNA, the CDR3 is TGTGCCATCAGTGAGGGACTAGCGGGGACGGACGAGCAGTTCTTC.

The chain links TRBV19 to TRBJ1-4; TRBD1 matches 10 bases. The CDR3 consists of 13 residues. V lost 8 bases to trimming and J lost 5 bases; unmatched junction nucleotides: 2. From germline, CDR1 is LNHDA and CDR2 SQIVND (reference sequence). CDR3 loop: CASADRGNEKLFF. The DNA for the CDR3 is TGTGCCAGTGCGGACAGGGGGAATGAAAAACTGTTTTTT.

This rearrangement joins TRBV27 to TRBJ2-5; the D is unclear. There are 12 residues in the CDR3. Trimming cost V 4 bases and J 1 base, with 4 bases left between them. Germline CDR1 reads MNHEY; CDR2 reads SMNVEV (reference sequence). In DNA form, the CDR3 reads TGTGCCAGCAGTTCCCGCCAAGAGACCCAGTACTTC. Protein product: CASSSRQETQYF.

The rearrangement links TRBV18 to TRBJ2-3; D gene ambiguous. The CDR3 sequence is 15 residues long. Trimming took 5 bases from V and 5 from J, leaving 17 bases between them. Germline V gives CDR1 KGHSH, CDR2 LQKENI. The CDR3 region is CASSTQDIGKDTQYF. In DNA form, the CDR3 reads TGTGCCAGCTCAACGCAAGACATTGGGAAAGATACGCAGTATTTT.

J is TRBJ2-1 and V is TRBV24-1; possible D gene TRBD2, 7 bases. Trimming pared 5 bases from V and 4 bases from J, leaving 14 bases between. The CDR3 has 15 residues. Germline-derived CDR1 and CDR2 are KGHDR and SFDVKD. The DNA for the CDR3 is TGTGCCACCAGTGGGAAGGGGGGGAATTACAATGAGCAGTTCTTC. Protein sequence: CATSGKGGNYNEQFF.

The rearrangement uses TRBV5-4 and TRBJ2-7; the D gene is possibly TRBD2 (7 bases). CDR1 and CDR2 (germline): SGHNT, YYREEE (reference sequence). CDR3 length: 14 amino acids. V was clipped by 0 bases and J by 4 bases, with 11 bases between them. CDR3 sequence reads: CASSLVGGGYEQYF. CDR3 sequence (DNA): TGTGCCAGCAGCTTGGTAGGGGGGGGTTACGAGCAGTACTTC.

The rearrangement joins TRBV7-3 to TRBJ1-3; maybe TRBD1 (5 bases). With 2 bases removed from V and 0 bases from J, the gap between germline ends came to 8 bases. Germline V lookup: CDR1 SGHTA, CDR2 FQGTGA. The CDR3 is 15 residues long. DNA for the CDR3: TGTGCCAGCAGCTTAGTCGGGGGCTCTGGAAACACCATATATTTT. It codes for CASSLVGGSGNTIYF. Full variable domain (rest looked up from reference TRBV7-3 and TRBJ1-3): GAGVSQTPSNKVTEKGKYVELRCDPISGHTALYWYRQSLGQGPEFLIYFQGTGAADDSGLPNDRFFAVRPEGSVSTLKIQRTERGDSAVYLCASSLVGGSGNTIYFGEGSWLTVV.

This clone was counted a single time. V and J are TRBV4-2 and TRBJ2-5, with 8 bases that match TRBD2. Trimming cost V 3 bases and J 2 bases; bases outside gene matches: 11. Germline V gene data show CDR1 as LGHNA and CDR2 as YNFKEQ. The CDR3 runs 17 residues. CDR3 sequence reads: CASSQEGVSGAQETQYF. CDR3 coding DNA: TGTGCCAGCAGCCAGGAGGGGGTTAGCGGGGCGCAAGAGACCCAGTACTTC.

This rearrangement joins TRBV7-2 to TRBJ2-5; TRBD2 matches at 7 bases. Germline V gene data show CDR1 as SGHTA and CDR2 as FQGNSA. The length of the CDR3 is 14 residues. V lost 2 bases and J lost 4; bases outside the gene matches: 4. CDR3 in amino acids: CASSLKRGGETQYF. In nucleotides, the CDR3 is TGTGCCAGCAGCTTAAAGCGGGGAGGAGAGACCCAGTACTTC.

The chain employs TRBV6-5 and TRBJ1-2; perhaps TRBD1 as D (6 bases). The CDR3 spans 14 residues. V was cut by 2 bases and J by 3 bases, with 10 bases left in between. Germline V gene sequence: CDR1 MNHEY, CDR2 SVGAGI. CDR3 nucleotide sequence: TGTGCCAGCAGTTACCTTAACAGGGACTATGGCTACACCTTC. Encoded protein: CASSYLNRDYGYTF.

J is TRBJ1-3 and V is TRBV5-1; D unresolved. The germline CDR1 and CDR2 sequences are SGHRS and YFSETQ. CDR3 length equals 17 residues. Trimming removed 1 base at V and 2 bases at J, with 16 bases between. The CDR3 loop reads CASSLRAPGSAGNTIYF. CDR3 nucleotide sequence: TGCGCCAGCAGCTTGAGGGCACCTGGGAGCGCTGGAAACACCATATATTTT.

This chain joins TRBV30 and TRBJ2-1, with D tentatively TRBD2 (5 bases). The V and J ends lost 2 bases and 4 bases respectively, with 18 bases between them. This CDR3 has 16 residues. Germline loops: CDR1 GTSNPN, CDR2 SVGIG (reference sequence). The CDR3 region is CAWSISTGGIYNEQFF. The CDR3 bases are TGTGCCTGGAGTATATCTACCGGAGGTATATACAATGAGCAGTTCTTC.

V gene TRBV7-2 combines with J gene TRBJ1-1; 7 nucleotides agree with TRBD1. CDR1 and CDR2 from the germline V gene are SGHTA and FQGNSA. After removal of 1 base from V and 7 bases from J, the junction contained 6 bases not matched to a gene. This CDR3 has 14 residues. CDR3: CASSLGGTVIEAFF. The CDR3 coding sequence is TGTGCCAGCAGCTTAGGAGGGACAGTTATTGAAGCTTTCTTT.

The chain has TRBV6-5 and TRBJ2-1, with TRBD2 identical over 9 bases. In germline, CDR1 is MNHEY, CDR2 SVGAGI. This CDR3 is 14 amino acids long. V shed 7 bases, J shed 12 bases, and the junction held 13 bases outside the gene matches. The CDR3 DNA sequence: TGTGCCAGCAAATCGGGAGCTAGCGGGGCAAGGCAGTTCTTC. This translates into CASKSGASGARQFF.

This clone is a singleton in its sample. The V and J genes are TRBV2 and TRBJ2-3, with D possibly being TRBD2 (6 bases). The germline gives CDR1 SNHLY, CDR2 FYNNEI. V was cut by 0 bases and J by 3 bases, with 16 bases left in between. This CDR3 comprises 17 residues. The CDR3 nucleotides are TGTGCCAGCAGTGAAGCGCGCCCAGCGGAGGGAACAGATACGCAGTATTTT. Translation gives CASSEARPAEGTDTQYF.